Listed below are T cell receptor beta chains from one sample, sequenced in a study of spatial heterogeneity in lung cancer. TCRdb itself ran the 5' RACE reads through MiXCR, one entry per CDR3 protein. The data show some 100,000 distinct CDR3 sequences, 3.5% to 5% seen once. Here the sequenced sample was lung tumor tissue, taken at surgery. The source of these receptors is a male donor with early-stage non-small cell lung cancer. Each CDR3 is given without its conserved first and last residue. A D gene is named only where the DNA matches it firmly. The size entry is marked missing in some rows and otherwise reads once, few, many or a size class.

V	D	J	size	CDR3
TRBV20-1	.	TRBJ1-5	many	SARLPLQYHSNQPQH
TRBV28	.	TRBJ2-5	many	ASSYQETQY
TRBV30	.	TRBJ2-3	.	AWQTGEGLATDTQY
TRBV19	.	TRBJ1-3	many	ATNRAPGNTIY
TRBV4-1	.	TRBJ2-7	few	ASSPRPSSEQY
TRBV2	.	TRBJ2-5	many	ASRLNPGKETQY
TRBV12-3/TRBV12-4	TRBD2	TRBJ2-5	many	ASSLGTSEGPETQY
TRBV20-1	.	TRBJ2-3	many	SGADTQY
TRBV12-3/TRBV12-4	TRBD1	TRBJ1-1	many	ASSPTGVSTEAF
TRBV11-2	.	TRBJ1-4	many	ASSSIRTAGLF
TRBV5-6	TRBD2	TRBJ2-3	many	ASSSMGERESLDTQY
TRBV18	.	TRBJ2-4	many	ASSPPGKIAKNIQY
TRBV18	.	TRBJ1-6	many	ASSPSNSYNSPLH
TRBV28	.	TRBJ2-7	many	ASSLRADSSYEQY
TRBV6-5	TRBD2	TRBJ2-7	many	ASSSLAGGPYEQY
TRBV5-1	.	TRBJ2-2	many	ASSLGTGTGELF
TRBV20-1	.	TRBJ2-5	many	SATQAGEETQY
TRBV7-9	TRBD1	TRBJ1-1	many	ASSSFRGPLTEAF
TRBV2	.	TRBJ2-5	many	ASSLLRSETQY
TRBV6-6	.	TRBJ1-2	many	ASSYSTGNGYT
TRBV10-2	.	TRBJ1-5	many	ASSTTVYQPQH
TRBV28	TRBD2	TRBJ2-1	.	ASRLSGENEQF
TRBV29-1	.	TRBJ2-1	many	SVSVRRSSYNEQF
TRBV4-1	.	TRBJ2-3	many	ASSQGRRITDTQY
TRBV2	.	TRBJ2-1	many	ASKVSRELSEQF
TRBV2	.	TRBJ1-1	many	ASSASSGPENTEAF
TRBV25-1	.	TRBJ2-5	.	ASSESHRETQY
TRBV28	.	TRBJ2-7	many	ASVPGTEDYPYEQY
TRBV28	.	TRBJ1-5	many	ASSPPKGPQH